Reported below is one T cell receptor (beta chain). The source of the sample is a study of blood T cell repertoires in COVID-19. Study-level background: Some COVID-19 samples were acute and others convalescent; all came from the United States, Italy and Spain. Nucleic acid was either cDNA or gDNA, and it came from T cells, B-cell-depleted T cells, or PBMCs.

As handled by the study authors: Estimated nucleated cell counts came from reference gene primer amplification. Sequencing was performed with immunoSEQ multiplex PCR; in TCRdb, only in-frame clones are kept and a portion is missing. D and trimming come from the DNA, and the V and J calls and clone size come from that table. Here the sample spans 13,000 to 15,000 clones, approximately 87% being singletons. The sequence was collected from a man in his forties or fifties with active or convalescent COVID-19. Sequencing used peripheral blood.

CDR3 sequence reads: CASSYETGSSGHNQPQHF. In DNA, the CDR3 is TGTGCCAGCAGTTACGAGACAGGGTCTTCAGGACACAATCAGCCCCAGCATTTT. The rearrangement joins TRBV6-2 or TRBV6-3 to TRBJ1-5; TRBD1 matches at 7 bases. In germline, CDR1 is MNHEY, CDR2 SVGEGT. Trimming took 2 bases from V and 3 from J; bases not matched to a gene: 13. This CDR3 spans 18 amino acids.